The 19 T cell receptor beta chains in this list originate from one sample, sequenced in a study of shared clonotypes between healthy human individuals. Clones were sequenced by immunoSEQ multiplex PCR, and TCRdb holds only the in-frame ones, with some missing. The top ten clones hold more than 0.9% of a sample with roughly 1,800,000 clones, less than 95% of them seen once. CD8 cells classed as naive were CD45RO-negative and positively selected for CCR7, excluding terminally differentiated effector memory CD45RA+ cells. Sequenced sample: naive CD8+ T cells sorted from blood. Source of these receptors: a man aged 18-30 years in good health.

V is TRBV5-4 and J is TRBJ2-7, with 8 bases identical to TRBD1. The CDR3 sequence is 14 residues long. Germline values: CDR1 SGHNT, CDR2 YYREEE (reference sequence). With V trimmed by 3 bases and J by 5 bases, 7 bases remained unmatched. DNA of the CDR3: TGTGCCAGCAGCTATAACAGGGGGAGGAACGAGCAGTACTTC. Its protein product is CASSYNRGRNEQYF.

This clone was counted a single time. In DNA, the CDR3 is TGTGCCAGCAGCTCTGACAGGCGCCCCGTCTACGAGCAGTACTTC. This sequence encodes CASSSDRRPVYEQYF. The chain joins TRBV5-4 to TRBJ2-7; D may be TRBD1 (6 bases). CDR1 and CDR2 from the germline V gene are SGHNT and YYREEE (reference sequence). The CDR3 is 15 residues long. V was clipped by 3 bases and J by 3 bases, with 16 bases between them.

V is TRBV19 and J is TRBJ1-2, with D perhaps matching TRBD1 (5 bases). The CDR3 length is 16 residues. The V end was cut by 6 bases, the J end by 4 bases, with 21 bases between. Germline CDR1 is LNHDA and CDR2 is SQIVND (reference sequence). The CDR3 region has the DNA TGTGCCAGTAGCCAACCCGGGACCCGCGGAAGCTATGGCTACACCTTC. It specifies CASSQPGTRGSYGYTF.

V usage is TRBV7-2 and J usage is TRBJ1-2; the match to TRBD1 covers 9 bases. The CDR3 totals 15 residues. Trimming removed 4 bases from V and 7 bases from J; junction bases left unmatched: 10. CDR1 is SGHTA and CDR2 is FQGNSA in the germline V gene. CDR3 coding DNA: TGTGCCAGCAGCTCCGGGGGGGACAGGGCGGCTGGCTACACCTTC. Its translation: CASSSGGDRAAGYTF.

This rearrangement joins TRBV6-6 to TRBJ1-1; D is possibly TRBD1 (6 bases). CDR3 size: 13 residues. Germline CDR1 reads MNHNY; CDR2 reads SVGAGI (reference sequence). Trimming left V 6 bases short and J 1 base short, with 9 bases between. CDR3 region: CASRLQGNTEAFF. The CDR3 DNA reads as TGTGCCAGCAGACTACAGGGGAACACTGAAGCTTTCTTT.

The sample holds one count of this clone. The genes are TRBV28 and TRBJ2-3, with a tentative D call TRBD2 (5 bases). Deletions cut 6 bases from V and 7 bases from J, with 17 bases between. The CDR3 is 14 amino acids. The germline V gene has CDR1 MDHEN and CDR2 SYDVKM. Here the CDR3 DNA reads TGTGCCAGCAGCCTAGGGAGAGGGTTGCATACGCAGTATTTT. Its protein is CASSLGRGLHTQYF.

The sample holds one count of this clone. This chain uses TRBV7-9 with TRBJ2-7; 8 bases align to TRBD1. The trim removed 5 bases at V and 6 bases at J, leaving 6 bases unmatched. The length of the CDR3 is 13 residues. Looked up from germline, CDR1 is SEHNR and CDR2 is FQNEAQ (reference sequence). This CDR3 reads CASSVGQVGEQYF. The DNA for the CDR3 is TGTGCCAGCAGCGTGGGACAGGTCGGCGAGCAGTACTTC.

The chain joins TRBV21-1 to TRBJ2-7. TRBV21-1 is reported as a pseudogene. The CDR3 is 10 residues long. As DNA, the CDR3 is TGTGCCAGCAGCCTCAACGAGCAGTACTTC. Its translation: CASSLNEQYF.

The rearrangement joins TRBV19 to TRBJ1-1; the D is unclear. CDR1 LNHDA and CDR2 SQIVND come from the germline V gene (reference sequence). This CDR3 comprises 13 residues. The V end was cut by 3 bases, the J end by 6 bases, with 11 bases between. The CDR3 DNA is TGTGCCAGTAGTATGAGGTGGGGAGCTGAAGCTTTCTTT. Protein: CASSMRWGAEAFF.

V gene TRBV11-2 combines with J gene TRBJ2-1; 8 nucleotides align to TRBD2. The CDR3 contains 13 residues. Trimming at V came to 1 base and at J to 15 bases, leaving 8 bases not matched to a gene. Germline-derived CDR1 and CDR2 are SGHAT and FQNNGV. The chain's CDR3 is CASSLVLAGGMFF. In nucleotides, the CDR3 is TGTGCCAGCAGCTTAGTTTTGGCGGGGGGCATGTTCTTC.

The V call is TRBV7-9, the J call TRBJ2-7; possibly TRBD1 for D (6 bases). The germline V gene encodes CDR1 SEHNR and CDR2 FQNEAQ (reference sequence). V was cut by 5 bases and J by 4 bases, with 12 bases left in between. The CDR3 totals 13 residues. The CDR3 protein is CASSRVDSYEQYF. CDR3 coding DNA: TGTGCCAGCAGCCGAGTGGACAGTTACGAGCAGTACTTC.

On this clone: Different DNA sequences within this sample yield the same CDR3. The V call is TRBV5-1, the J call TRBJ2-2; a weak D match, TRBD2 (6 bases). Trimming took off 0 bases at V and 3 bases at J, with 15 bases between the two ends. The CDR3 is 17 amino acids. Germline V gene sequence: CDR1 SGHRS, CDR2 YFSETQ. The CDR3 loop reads CASSLVRSLAYTGELFF. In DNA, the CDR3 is TGCGCCAGCAGCTTGGTACGGTCCCTAGCGTACACCGGGGAGCTGTTTTTT.

The CDR3 sequence is CASSYSGDFYEQYF. The CDR3 coding sequence is TGTGCCAGCAGTTACAGCGGGGATTTCTACGAGCAGTACTTC. The genes are TRBV6-6 and TRBJ2-7; 7 nucleotides agree with TRBD2. V dropped 2 bases and J dropped 3; count of bases not matched to a gene: 4. The CDR3 spans 14 residues. CDR1 and CDR2 from the germline V gene are MNHNY and SVGAGI (reference sequence).

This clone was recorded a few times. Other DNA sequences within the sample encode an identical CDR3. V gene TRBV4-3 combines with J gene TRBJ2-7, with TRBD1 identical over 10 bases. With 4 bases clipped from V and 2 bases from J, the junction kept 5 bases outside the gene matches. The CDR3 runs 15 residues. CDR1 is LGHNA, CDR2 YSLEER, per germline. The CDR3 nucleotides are TGCGCCAGCAGCCCCGGGACAGGGGCACCCTACGAGCAGTACTTC. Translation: CASSPGTGAPYEQYF.

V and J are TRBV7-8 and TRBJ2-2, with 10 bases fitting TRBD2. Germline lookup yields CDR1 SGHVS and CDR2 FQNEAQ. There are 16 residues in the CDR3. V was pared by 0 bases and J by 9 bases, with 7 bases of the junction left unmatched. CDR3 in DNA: TGTGCCAGCAGCTTAGCCCTAGCGGGAGTGGTTAGGGAGCTGTTTTTT. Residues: CASSLALAGVVRELFF.

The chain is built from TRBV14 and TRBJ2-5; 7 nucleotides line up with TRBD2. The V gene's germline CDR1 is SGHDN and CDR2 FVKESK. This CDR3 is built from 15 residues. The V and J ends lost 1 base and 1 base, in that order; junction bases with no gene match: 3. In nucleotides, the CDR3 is TGTGCCAGCAGCCAAGGTCTAGCGGCCCAAGAGACCCAGTACTTC. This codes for CASSQGLAAQETQYF.

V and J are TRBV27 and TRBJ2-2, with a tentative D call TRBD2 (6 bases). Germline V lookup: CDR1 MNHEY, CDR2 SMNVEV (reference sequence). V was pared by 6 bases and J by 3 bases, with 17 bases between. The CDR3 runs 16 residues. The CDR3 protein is CASSYSVGEDTGELFF. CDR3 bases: TGTGCCAGCAGCTACAGCGTAGGGGAGGACACCGGGGAGCTGTTTTTT.

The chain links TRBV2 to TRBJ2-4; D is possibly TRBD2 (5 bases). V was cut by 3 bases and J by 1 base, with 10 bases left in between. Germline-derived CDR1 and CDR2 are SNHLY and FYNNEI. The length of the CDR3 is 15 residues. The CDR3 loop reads CASSDIGEAKNIQYF. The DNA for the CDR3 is TGTGCCAGCAGTGATATCGGGGAGGCCAAAAACATTCAGTACTTC.

Here the CDR3 reads CASSADSEAFF. CDR3 bases: TGTGCCAGCAGCGCGGACAGTGAAGCTTTCTTT. The rearrangement links TRBV9 to TRBJ1-1; perhaps TRBD1 as D (6 bases). The CDR3 is made up of 11 amino acids. Germline V gives CDR1 SGDLS, CDR2 YYNGEE. The V end was cut by 3 bases, the J end by 7 bases, with 7 bases between.